The rows below give T cell receptor beta chains drawn from one sample of a study of shared clonotypes between healthy human individuals. The protocol was immunoSEQ multiplex PCR, while the TCRdb copy is restricted to in-frame clones and leaves out a portion. The sample shows roughly 2.5 million clones, roughly 92% of them seen only once. The source material was naive CD4+ T cells sorted from blood. These receptors were obtained from a young man in good health. The CDR3 runs from the conserved cysteine through the conserved F or W. The D gene is left open where the match is weak. Clone size appears in some rows only: once, few, many, or a class for an expanded clone.

j_call,v_call,d_call,clone_size,cdr3_length,cdr3_aa,cdr3_nt
TRBJ2-1,TRBV20-1,NA,NA,11,CSEKRGGEQFF,TGCAGTGAAAAGAGGGGTGGGGAGCAGTTCTTC
TRBJ1-1,TRBV20-1,NA,NA,11,CSATPRTEAFF,TGCAGTGCCACGCCGCGCACTGAAGCTTTCTTT
TRBJ2-1,TRBV7-2,NA,NA,15,CASSQGTRSYNEQFF,TGTGCCAGCAGTCAAGGGACACGTTCCTACAATGAGCAGTTCTTC
TRBJ2-7,TRBV5-1,NA,NA,14,CASSLGGTTYEQYF,TGCGCCAGCAGCTTGGGTGGCACGACCTACGAGCAGTACTTC
TRBJ1-6,TRBV7-8,NA,NA,15,CASSLGQALNSPLHF,TGTGCCAGCAGCTTAGGACAGGCCCTCAATTCACCCCTCCACTTT
TRBJ1-2,TRBV5-4,NA,few,12,CASSLNSYGYTF,TGTGCCAGCAGCTTGAACAGCTATGGCTACACCTTC
TRBJ2-5,TRBV7-8,TRBD2,NA,15,CASSRLAGAVETQYF,TGTGCCAGCAGCCGACTAGCGGGAGCGGTTGAGACCCAGTACTTC
TRBJ2-3,TRBV10-3,TRBD1,NA,14,CAISPGQYTDTQYF,TGTGCCATCAGTCCGGGACAGTACACAGATACGCAGTATTTT
TRBJ2-5,TRBV19,NA,NA,13,CASREDPQETQYF,TGTGCCAGTAGAGAGGACCCTCAAGAGACCCAGTACTTC
TRBJ1-2,TRBV7-9,TRBD1,NA,14,CASSLELGGYGYTF,TGTGCCAGCAGCTTAGAGCTAGGGGGCTACGGCTACACCTTC
TRBJ1-1,TRBV6-5,NA,NA,13,CASTSRQNTEAFF,TGTGCCAGCACGTCGCGGCAGAACACTGAAGCTTTCTTT
TRBJ1-2,TRBV29-1,NA,once,14,CSVEDAPPAPGYTF,TGCAGCGTTGAAGATGCTCCCCCAGCTCCTGGCTACACCTTC
TRBJ1-2,TRBV19,NA,NA,14,CASRDLDRNYGYTF,TGTGCCAGTCGCGATCTAGATAGGAACTATGGCTACACCTTC
TRBJ1-1,TRBV30,NA,NA,13,CAWSVLGFTEAFF,TGTGCCTGGAGTGTACTGGGGTTCACTGAAGCTTTCTTT
TRBJ2-5,TRBV7-2,TRBD1,once,16,CASSNRQGFNQETQYF,TGTGCCAGCAGCAATCGACAGGGGTTTAACCAAGAGACCCAGTACTTC
TRBJ2-7,TRBV18,TRBD2,NA,17,CASSPPGGLAGKGEQYF,TGTGCCAGCTCACCACCGGGCGGCCTAGCGGGAAAGGGCGAGCAGTACTTC
TRBJ2-1,TRBV7-9,TRBD1,NA,16,CASSLQGALTWNEQFF,TGTGCCAGCAGCTTACAGGGGGCCCTTACTTGGAATGAGCAGTTCTTC
TRBJ2-7,TRBV18,NA,NA,15,CASSRWQGISYEQYF,TGTGCCAGCTCACGTTGGCAGGGGATCTCCTACGAGCAGTACTTC
TRBJ1-5,TRBV7-8,NA,NA,14,CASSLGLHNQPQHF,TGTGCCAGCAGCTTAGGACTGCACAATCAGCCCCAGCATTTT
TRBJ2-7,TRBV5-4,TRBD2,NA,14,CASSLEGGPNEQYF,TGTGCCAGCAGCTTGGAGGGAGGGCCGAACGAGCAGTACTTC
TRBJ1-5,TRBV18,NA,few,14,CASSSGPGNQPQHF,TGTGCCAGCTCATCGGGGCCGGGCAATCAGCCCCAGCATTTT
TRBJ2-7,TRBV6-6,TRBD1,NA,16,CASSYGRQGVGHEQYF,TGTGCCAGCAGTTACGGAAGACAGGGGGTAGGCCACGAGCAGTACTTC
TRBJ1-4,TRBV6-5,NA,NA,15,CASSYSGAGNEKLFF,TGTGCCAGCAGTTACTCAGGGGCGGGAAATGAAAAACTGTTTTTT
TRBJ2-2,TRBV7-2,NA,once,13,CASRGANTGELFF,TGTGCCAGCAGAGGGGCGAACACCGGGGAGCTGTTTTTT
TRBJ2-2,TRBV6-1,NA,NA,14,CASSGVTRTGELFF,TGTGCCAGCAGTGGGGTGACTCGCACCGGGGAGCTGTTTTTT
TRBJ2-7,TRBV6-5,NA,once,13,CASSYNRNYEQYF,TGTGCCAGCAGTTACAACAGGAACTACGAGCAGTACTTC
TRBJ2-7,TRBV27,TRBD2,NA,16,CASSLRKLAGSDEQYF,TGTGCCAGCAGTTTACGTAAACTAGCGGGGTCTGACGAGCAGTACTTC
TRBJ1-2,TRBV7-2,NA,once,15,CASSLVSGGNYGYTF,TGTGCCAGCAGCTTAGTATCTGGGGGAAACTATGGCTACACCTTC
TRBJ1-5,TRBV4-1,NA,NA,16,CASSQDSYTGNQPQHF,TGCGCCAGCAGCCAAGACAGCTATACGGGAAATCAGCCCCAGCATTTT
TRBJ1-1,TRBV10-3,TRBD1,NA,14,CAISGGQGNTEAFF,TGTGCCATCAGTGGGGGACAGGGAAACACTGAAGCTTTCTTT
TRBJ1-1,TRBV11-2,NA,few,15,CASSLWSQGNTEAFF,TGTGCCAGCAGCTTATGGTCCCAGGGGAACACTGAAGCTTTCTTT
TRBJ1-1,TRBV5-1,NA,NA,14,CASSFEGSDTEAFF,TGCGCCAGCAGCTTTGAGGGTTCCGACACTGAAGCTTTCTTT
TRBJ2-7,TRBV2,NA,once,14,CASSEGSGNYEQYF,TGTGCCAGCAGTGAGGGTAGCGGCAACTACGAGCAGTACTTC
TRBJ1-1,TRBV11-2,NA,NA,12,CASSPIEGRAFF,TGTGCCAGCAGCCCGATAGAGGGTCGGGCTTTCTTT
TRBJ2-1,TRBV7-9,NA,NA,17,CASSLAFSAQGEGGQFF,TGTGCCAGCAGCTTAGCTTTTAGCGCCCAAGGAGAGGGGGGGCAGTTCTTC